This TCR beta chain stems from a study of tumor-infiltrating lymphocytes in primary liver carcinoma. Study-level information: All patients, whether men or women, fell within 30 to 69 years of age. These were node-negative, non-metastatic T1-T3 tumors of roughly 4.2 to 10 cm.

Germline DNA was also extracted, and blood RNA derived from unsorted whole blood. HBV chronically infected the treatment-naive patients. The study, taken as a whole, reports: When set against blood, tumors had a significantly higher top-250-clone fraction (p = 0.039).

The template, around 520 ng total RNA, yielded TCR beta cDNA made with a constant-region primer. Generation of the TCR beta libraries relied on three nested multiplex PCR rounds using slightly modified ARM-PCR. Forward primers for TRBV1-TRBV30 and a C-beta reverse primer served the first two PCR rounds, at about 10 cycles each. TCRdb processed the multiplex PCR reads anew with MiXCR; each CDR3 protein has one entry. The profile shows 310,000 or so distinct CDR3 sequences, about 65% of them singletons. Germline assignment: CDR1 MNHEY and CDR2 SVGEGT. The germline V and J ends were trimmed by 2 bases and 4 bases, with 11 bases remaining between them. The CDR3 is 14 residues long. As regards this clonotype: What it binds is unknown. This CDR3 fails to terminate in the conserved phenylalanine or tryptophan, so it likely reflects a read error.

The origin of this receptor is a man aged 35 to 55 with primary liver carcinoma and hepatitis B virus infection. The V and J genes are TRBV6-2 or TRBV6-3 and TRBJ1-1, with D hard to call. The sequenced material came from peripheral blood. The CDR3 sequence is CASSYPELCTEAFS. In DNA, the CDR3 is TGTGCCAGCAGTTACCCAGAGCTGTGCACTGAAGCTTTCTCT.